Given below is one T cell receptor (beta chain) in context. A much larger clone sits a single nucleotide away, making a read error possible. This specimen belongs to a study of tumor-infiltrating lymphocytes in primary liver carcinoma. Starting material of approximately 500 ng total RNA yielded TCR beta cDNA via a constant-region primer. Three nested multiplex PCR rounds of slightly modified ARM-PCR generated TCR beta libraries. MiXCR, run by TCRdb on the multiplex PCR reads, gives a single entry per CDR3 protein. The table has 95,000 to 100,000 distinct CDR3 sequences, about 63% seen once; the top ten hold approximately 12%. Co-extraction of both nucleic acids (RNA and DNA) used about 19-33 mg of unsorted bulk tissue. No treatment had been given to the patients, who were chronically infected with HBV. Sequencing used liver tumor tissue from sampling region 2. Stated subset: tumor region T2, inferior pole. The TCR originated in a woman aged 55-70 years with primary liver carcinoma and hepatitis B virus infection.

The CDR3 loop reads CASNLRTGDSPLHF. CDR3 coding DNA: TGTGCCAGCAACCTACGGACAGGAGATTCACCCCTCCACTTT. This chain links TRBV7-8 with TRBJ1-6; 7 nucleotides line up with TRBD1. The CDR3 runs 14 residues. Germline lookup yields CDR1 SGHVS and CDR2 FQNEAQ. The junction had 8 bases not matched to a gene; V was cut back by 7 bases and J by 8 bases. Full variable domain (outside the CDR3, taken from reference TRBV7-8 and TRBJ1-6): GAGVSQSPRYKVAKRGQDVALRCDPISGHVSLFWYQQALGQGPEFLTYFQNEAQLDKSGLPSDRFFAERPEGSVSTLKIQRTQQEDSAVYLCASNLRTGDSPLHFGNGTRLTVT.